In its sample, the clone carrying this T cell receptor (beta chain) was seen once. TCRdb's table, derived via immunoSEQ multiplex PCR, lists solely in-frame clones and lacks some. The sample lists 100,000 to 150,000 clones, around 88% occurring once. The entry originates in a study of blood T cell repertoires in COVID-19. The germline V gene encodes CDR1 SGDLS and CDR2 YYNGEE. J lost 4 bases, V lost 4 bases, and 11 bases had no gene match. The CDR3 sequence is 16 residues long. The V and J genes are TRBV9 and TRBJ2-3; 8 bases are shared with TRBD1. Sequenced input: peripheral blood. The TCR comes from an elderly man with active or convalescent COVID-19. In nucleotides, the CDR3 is TGTGCCAGCAGCCCCTACCTCGGACAGGGCGCAGATACGCAGTATTTT. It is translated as CASSPYLGQGADTQYF.